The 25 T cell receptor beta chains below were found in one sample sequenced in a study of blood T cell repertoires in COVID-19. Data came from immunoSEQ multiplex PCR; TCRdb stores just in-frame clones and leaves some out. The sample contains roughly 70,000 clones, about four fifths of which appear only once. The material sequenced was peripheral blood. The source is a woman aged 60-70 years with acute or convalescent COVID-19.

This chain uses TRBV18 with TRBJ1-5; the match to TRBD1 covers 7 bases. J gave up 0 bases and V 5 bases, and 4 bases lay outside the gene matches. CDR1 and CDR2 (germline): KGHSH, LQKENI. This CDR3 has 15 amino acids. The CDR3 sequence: CASSKGQASNQPQHF. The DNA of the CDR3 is TGTGCCAGCTCAAAAGGACAGGCTAGCAATCAGCCCCAGCATTTT.

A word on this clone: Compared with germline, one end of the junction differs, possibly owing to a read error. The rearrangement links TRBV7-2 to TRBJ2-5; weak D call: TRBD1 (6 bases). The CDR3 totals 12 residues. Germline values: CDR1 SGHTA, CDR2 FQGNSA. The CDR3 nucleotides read TGTGCCAGCAGCTTACAAGCCAGGGGTCTGGACTTC. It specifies CASSLQARGLDF.

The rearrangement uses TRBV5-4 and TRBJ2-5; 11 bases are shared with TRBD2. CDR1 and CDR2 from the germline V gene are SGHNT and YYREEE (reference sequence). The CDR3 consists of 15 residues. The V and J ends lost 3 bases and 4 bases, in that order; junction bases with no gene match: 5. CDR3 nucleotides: TGTGCCAGCAGCTCGCCACTAGCGGGAGTAGAGACCCAGTACTTC. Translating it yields CASSSPLAGVETQYF.

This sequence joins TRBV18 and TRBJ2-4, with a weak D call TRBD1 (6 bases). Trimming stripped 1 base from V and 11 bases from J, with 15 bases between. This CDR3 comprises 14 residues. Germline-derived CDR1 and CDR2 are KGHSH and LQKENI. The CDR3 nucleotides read TGTGCCAGCTCACCACGCCCTAGGACAGAAGTTCAGTACTTC. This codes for CASSPRPRTEVQYF.

The CDR3 loop reads CASSQGLAVKAGNTIYF. The DNA for the CDR3 is TGTGCCAGCAGCCAAGGATTAGCAGTTAAGGCTGGAAACACCATATATTTT. The chain uses TRBV3-1 (or the pseudogene TRBV3-2) and TRBJ1-3; unclear D gene. CDR3 length equals 17 residues. In germline, CDR1 is LGHDT, CDR2 YNNKEL (reference sequence). V lost 1 base and J 2 bases, leaving 15 bases between the germline ends.

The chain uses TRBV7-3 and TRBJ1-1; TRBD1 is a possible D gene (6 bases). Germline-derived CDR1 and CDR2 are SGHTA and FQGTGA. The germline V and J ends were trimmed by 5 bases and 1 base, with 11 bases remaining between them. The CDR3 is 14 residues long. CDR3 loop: CASSPQGKNTEAFF. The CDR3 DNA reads TGTGCCAGCAGCCCCCAGGGGAAGAACACTGAAGCTTTCTTT.

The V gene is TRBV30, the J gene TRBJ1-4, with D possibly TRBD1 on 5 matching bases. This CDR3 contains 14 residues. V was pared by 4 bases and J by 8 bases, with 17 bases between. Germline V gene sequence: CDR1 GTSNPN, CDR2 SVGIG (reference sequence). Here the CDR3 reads CAWTRGGVGEKLFF. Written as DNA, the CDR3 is TGTGCCTGGACCCGTGGGGGGGTCGGGGAAAAACTGTTTTTT. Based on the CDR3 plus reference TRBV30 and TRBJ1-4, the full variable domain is SQTIHQWPATLVQPVGSPLSLECTVEGTSNPNLYWYRQAAGRGLQLLFYSVGIGQISSEVPQNLSASRPQDRQFILSSKKLLLSDSGFYLCAWTRGGVGEKLFFGSGTQLSVL.

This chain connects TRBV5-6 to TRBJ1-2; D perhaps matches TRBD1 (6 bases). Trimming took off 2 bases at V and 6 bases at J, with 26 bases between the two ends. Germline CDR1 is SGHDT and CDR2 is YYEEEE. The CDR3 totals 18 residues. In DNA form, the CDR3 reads TGTGCCAGCAGCTTTTTCGACGTGGACAGATTGGCAACGGATGGCTACACCTTC. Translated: CASSFFDVDRLATDGYTF.

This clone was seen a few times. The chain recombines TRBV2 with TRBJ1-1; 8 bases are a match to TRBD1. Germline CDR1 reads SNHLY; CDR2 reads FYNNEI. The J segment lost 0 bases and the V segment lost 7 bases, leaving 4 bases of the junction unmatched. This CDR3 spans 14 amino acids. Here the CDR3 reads CASTYRGLNTEAFF. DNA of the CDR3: TGTGCCAGCACCTACAGGGGGTTGAACACTGAAGCTTTCTTT.

CDR3 in DNA: TGCGCCAGTGGGAGGGCCGACACCGGGGAGCTGTTTTTT. Translation: CASGRADTGELFF. The rearrangement joins TRBV10-2 to TRBJ2-2, with 7 bases lining up with TRBD2. V lost 9 bases and J lost 3; bases outside the gene matches: 4. This CDR3 is built from 13 residues. The germline V gene has CDR1 WSHSY and CDR2 SAAADI.

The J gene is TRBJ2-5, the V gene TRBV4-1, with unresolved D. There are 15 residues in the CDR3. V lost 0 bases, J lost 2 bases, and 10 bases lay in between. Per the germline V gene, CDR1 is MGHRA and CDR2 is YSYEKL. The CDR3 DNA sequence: TGCGCCAGCAGCCAAGATCTTACAGAACAAGAGACCCAGTACTTC. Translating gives CASSQDLTEQETQYF.

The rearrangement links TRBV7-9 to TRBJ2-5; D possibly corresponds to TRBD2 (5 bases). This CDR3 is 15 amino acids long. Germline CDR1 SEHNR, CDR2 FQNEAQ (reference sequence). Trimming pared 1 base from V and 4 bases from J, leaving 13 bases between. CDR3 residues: CASSLGFGGSETQYF. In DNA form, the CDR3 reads TGTGCCAGCAGCTTAGGGTTCGGCGGGTCAGAGACCCAGTACTTC.

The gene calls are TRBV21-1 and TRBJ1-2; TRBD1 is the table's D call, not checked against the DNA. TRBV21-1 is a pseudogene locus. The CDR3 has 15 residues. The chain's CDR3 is CASSPSHRGSDGYTF. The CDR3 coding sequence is TGTGCCAGCAGCCCAAGCCACAGGGGATCGGATGGCTACACCTTC.

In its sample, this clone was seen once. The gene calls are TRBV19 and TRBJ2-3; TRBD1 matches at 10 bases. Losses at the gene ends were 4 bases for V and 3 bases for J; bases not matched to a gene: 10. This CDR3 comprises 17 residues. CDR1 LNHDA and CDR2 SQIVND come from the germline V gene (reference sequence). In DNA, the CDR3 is TGTGCCAGTAGTACCGGACAGGGGGTCGATGTGACAGATACGCAGTATTTT. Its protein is CASSTGQGVDVTDTQYF.

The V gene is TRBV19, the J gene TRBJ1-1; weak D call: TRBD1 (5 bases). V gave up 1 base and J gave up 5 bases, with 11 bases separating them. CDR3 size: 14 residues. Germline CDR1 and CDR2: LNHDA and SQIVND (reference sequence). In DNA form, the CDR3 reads TGTGCCAGTAGTATAGGACAGTCAAGGACTGAAGCTTTCTTT. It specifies CASSIGQSRTEAFF. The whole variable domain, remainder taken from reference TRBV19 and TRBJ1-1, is DGGITQSPKYLFRKEGQNVTLSCEQNLNHDAMYWYRQDPGQGLRLIYYSQIVNDFQKGDIAEGYSVSREKKESFPLTVTSAQKNPTAFYLCASSIGQSRTEAFFGQGTRLTVV.

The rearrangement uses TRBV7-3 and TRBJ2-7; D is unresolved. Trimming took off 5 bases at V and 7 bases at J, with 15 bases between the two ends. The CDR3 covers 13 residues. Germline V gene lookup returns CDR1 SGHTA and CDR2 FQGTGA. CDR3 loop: CASSLGPSMEQYF. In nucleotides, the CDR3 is TGTGCCAGCAGCCTCGGTCCCTCTATGGAGCAGTACTTC.

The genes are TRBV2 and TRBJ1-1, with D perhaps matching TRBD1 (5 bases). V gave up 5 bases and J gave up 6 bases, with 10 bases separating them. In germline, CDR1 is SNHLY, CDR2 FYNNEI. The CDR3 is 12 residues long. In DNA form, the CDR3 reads TGTGCCAGCAGTCAAGACAGCCCTGAAGCTTTCTTT. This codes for CASSQDSPEAFF. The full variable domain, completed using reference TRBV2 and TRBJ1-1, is EPEVTQTPSHQVTQMGQEVILRCVPISNHLYFYWYRQILGQKVEFLVSFYNNEISEKSEIFDDQFSVERPDGSNFTLKIRSTKLEDSAMYFCASSQDSPEAFFGQGTRLTVV.

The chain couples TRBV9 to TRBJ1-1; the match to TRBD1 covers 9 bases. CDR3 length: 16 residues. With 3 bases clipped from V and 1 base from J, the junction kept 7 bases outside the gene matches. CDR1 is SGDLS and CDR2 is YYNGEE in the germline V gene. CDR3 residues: CASSGRQGVGNTEAFF. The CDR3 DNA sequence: TGTGCCAGCAGCGGCAGACAGGGGGTGGGGAACACTGAAGCTTTCTTT.

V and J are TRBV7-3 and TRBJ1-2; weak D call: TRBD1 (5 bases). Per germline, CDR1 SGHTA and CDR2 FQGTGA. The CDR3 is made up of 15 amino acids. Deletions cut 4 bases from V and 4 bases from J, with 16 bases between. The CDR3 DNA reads TGTGCCAGCAGCTCAAGCCGTGACAGTGTCTATGGCTACACCTTC. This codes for CASSSSRDSVYGYTF.

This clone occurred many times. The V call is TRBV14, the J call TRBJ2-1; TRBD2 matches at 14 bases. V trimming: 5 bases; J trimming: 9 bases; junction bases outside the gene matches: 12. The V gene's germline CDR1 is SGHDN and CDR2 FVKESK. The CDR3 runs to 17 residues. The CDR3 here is CASSDPRGTSGRGEQFF. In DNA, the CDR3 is TGTGCCAGCAGCGACCCCAGAGGGACTAGCGGGAGAGGTGAGCAGTTCTTC. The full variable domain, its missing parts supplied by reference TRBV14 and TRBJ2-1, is EAGVTQFPSHSVIEKGQTVTLRCDPISGHDNLYWYRRVMGKEIKFLLHFVKESKQDESGMPNNRFLAERTGGTYSTLKVQPAELEDSGVYFCASSDPRGTSGRGEQFFGPGTRLTVL.

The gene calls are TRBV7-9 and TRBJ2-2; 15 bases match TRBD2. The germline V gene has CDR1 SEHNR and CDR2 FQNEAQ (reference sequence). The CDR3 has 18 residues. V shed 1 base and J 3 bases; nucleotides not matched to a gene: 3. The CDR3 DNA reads TGTGCCAGCAGCTTAGGGACTAGCGGGAGGGCCTACACCGGGGAGCTGTTTTTT. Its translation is CASSLGTSGRAYTGELFF.

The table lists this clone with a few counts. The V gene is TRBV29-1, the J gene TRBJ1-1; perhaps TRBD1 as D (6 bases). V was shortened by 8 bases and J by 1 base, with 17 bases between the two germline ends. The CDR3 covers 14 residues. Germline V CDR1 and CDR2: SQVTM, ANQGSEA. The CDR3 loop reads CSPKTGQANTEAFF. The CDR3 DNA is TGCAGCCCAAAGACGGGACAAGCGAACACTGAAGCTTTCTTT.

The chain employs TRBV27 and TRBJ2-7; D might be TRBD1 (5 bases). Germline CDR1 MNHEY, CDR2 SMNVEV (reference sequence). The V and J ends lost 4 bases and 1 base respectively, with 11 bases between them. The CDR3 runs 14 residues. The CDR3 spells CASSYRAGSYEQYF. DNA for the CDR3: TGTGCCAGCAGTTACCGGGCAGGGTCCTACGAGCAGTACTTC.

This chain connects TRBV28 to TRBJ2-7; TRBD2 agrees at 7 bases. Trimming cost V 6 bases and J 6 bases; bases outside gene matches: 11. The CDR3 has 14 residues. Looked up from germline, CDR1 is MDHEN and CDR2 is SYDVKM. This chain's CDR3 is CASSTNGGVGEQYF. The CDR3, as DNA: TGTGCCAGCAGCACTAATGGGGGGGTTGGCGAGCAGTACTTC.

CDR3 protein: CASRRTGGDGYTF. The CDR3 nucleotides are TGTGCCAGTAGGAGGACAGGGGGAGATGGCTACACCTTC. The gene calls are TRBV19 and TRBJ1-2; 10 nucleotides line up with TRBD1. The CDR3 is 13 amino acids. V dropped 6 bases and J dropped 6; count of bases not matched to a gene: 4. Germline loops: CDR1 LNHDA, CDR2 SQIVND (reference sequence). The variable domain in full, with the rest retrieved from reference TRBV19 and TRBJ1-2, is DGGITQSPKYLFRKEGQNVTLSCEQNLNHDAMYWYRQDPGQGLRLIYYSQIVNDFQKGDIAEGYSVSREKKESFPLTVTSAQKNPTAFYLCASRRTGGDGYTFGSGTRLTVV.